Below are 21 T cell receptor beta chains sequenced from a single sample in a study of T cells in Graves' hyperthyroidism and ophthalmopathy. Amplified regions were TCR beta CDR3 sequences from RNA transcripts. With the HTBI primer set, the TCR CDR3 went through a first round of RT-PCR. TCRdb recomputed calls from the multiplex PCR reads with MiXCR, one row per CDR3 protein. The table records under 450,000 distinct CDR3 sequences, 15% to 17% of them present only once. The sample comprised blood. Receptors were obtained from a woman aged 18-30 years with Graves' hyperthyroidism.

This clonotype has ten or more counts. The DNA for the CDR3 is TGTGCCAGCAGTTTAGTAAGCGGCGGCCTCAATGAGCAGTTCTTC. Translation: CASSLVSGGLNEQFF. V is TRBV12-3 or TRBV12-4 and J is TRBJ2-1; D possibly corresponds to TRBD2 (5 bases). This CDR3 contains 15 residues. The V gene lost 1 base and the J gene lost 6 bases, with 13 bases spanning the gap.

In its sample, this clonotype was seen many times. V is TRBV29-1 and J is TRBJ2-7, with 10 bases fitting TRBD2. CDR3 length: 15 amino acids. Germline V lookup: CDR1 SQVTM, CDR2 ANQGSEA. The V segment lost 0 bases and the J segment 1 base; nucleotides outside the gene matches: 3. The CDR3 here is CSVEDGTSESYEQYF. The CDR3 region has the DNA TGCAGCGTTGAAGATGGGACTAGCGAGTCCTACGAGCAGTACTTC.

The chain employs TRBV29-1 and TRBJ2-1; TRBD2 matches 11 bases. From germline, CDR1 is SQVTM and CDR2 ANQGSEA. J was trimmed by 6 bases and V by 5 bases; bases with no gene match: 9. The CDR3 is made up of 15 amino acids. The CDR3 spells CSVIMSSGRSNEQFF. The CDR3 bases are TGCAGCGTTATTATGTCTAGCGGGAGGTCCAATGAGCAGTTCTTC.

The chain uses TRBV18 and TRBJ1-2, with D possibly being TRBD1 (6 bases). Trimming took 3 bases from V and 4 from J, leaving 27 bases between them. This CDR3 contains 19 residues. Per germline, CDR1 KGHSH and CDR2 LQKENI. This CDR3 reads CASSPRRGTSDPRGYGYTF. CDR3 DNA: TGTGCCAGCTCACCGAGGAGAGGGACATCCGATCCGCGGGGCTATGGCTACACCTTC.

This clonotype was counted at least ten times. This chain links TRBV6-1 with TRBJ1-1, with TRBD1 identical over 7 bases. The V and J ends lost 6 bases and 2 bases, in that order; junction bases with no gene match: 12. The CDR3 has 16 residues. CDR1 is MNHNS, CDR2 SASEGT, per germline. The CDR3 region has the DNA TGTGCCAGCAGGGACTCCAAAACAGGGGTCAACACTGAAGCTTTCTTT. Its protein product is CASRDSKTGVNTEAFF.

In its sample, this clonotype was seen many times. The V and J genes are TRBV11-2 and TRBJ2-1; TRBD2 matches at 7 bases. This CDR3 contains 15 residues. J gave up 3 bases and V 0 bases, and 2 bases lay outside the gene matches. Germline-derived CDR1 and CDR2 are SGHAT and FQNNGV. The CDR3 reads CASSLDGTNYNEQFF. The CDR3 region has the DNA TGTGCCAGCAGCTTAGATGGGACTAACTACAATGAGCAGTTCTTC.

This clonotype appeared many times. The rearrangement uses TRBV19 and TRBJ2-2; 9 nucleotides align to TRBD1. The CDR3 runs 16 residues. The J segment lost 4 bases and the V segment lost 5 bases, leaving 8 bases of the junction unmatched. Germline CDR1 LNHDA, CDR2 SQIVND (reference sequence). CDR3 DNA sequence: TGTGCCAGTAGTCCATGGAACAGGGGGCTCACCGGGGAGCTGTTTTTT. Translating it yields CASSPWNRGLTGELFF.

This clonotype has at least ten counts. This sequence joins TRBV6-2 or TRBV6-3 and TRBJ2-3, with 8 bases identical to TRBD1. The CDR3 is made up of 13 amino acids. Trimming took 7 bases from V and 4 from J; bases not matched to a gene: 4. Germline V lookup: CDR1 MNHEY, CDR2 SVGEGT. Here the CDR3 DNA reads TGTGCCAGCACAATACAGGGGGCAGATACGCAGTATTTT. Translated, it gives CASTIQGADTQYF.

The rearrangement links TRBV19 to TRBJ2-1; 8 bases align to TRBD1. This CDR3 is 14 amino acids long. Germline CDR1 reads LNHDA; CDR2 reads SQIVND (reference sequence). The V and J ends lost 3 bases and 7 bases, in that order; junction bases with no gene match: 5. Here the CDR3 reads CASSIFQGANEQFF. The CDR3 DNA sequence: TGTGCCAGTAGTATCTTTCAGGGGGCAAATGAGCAGTTCTTC.

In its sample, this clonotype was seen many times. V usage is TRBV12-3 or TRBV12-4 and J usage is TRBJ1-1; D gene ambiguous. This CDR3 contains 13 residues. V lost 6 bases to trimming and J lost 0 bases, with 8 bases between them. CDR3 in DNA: TGTGCCAGCAGCCAAAAAATGAACACTGAAGCTTTCTTT. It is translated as CASSQKMNTEAFF.

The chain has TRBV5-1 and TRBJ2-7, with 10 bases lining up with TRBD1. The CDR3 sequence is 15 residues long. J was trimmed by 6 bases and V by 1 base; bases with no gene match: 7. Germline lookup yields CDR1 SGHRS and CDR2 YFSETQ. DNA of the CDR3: TGCGCCAGCAGCTTGCGGGACAGGGGAGGTTCCGAGCAGTACTTC. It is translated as CASSLRDRGGSEQYF.

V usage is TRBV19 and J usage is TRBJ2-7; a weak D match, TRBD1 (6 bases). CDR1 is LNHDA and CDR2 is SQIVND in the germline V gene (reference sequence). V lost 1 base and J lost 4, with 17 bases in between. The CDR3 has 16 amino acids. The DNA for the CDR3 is TGTGCCAGTAGTATAGGAGGGGACACCTTTCTTTACGAGCAGTACTTC. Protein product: CASSIGGDTFLYEQYF.

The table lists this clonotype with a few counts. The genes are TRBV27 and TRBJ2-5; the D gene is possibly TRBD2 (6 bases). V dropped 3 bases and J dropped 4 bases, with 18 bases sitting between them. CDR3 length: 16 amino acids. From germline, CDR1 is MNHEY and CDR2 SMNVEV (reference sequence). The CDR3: CASSLTGLLRPETQYF. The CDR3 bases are TGTGCCAGCAGTTTGACGGGACTCCTAAGGCCAGAGACCCAGTACTTC.

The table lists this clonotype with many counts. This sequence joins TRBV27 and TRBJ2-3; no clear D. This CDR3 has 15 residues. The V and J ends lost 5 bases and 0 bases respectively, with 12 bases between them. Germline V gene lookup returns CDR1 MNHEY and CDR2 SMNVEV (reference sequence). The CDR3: CASSTTPDSTDTQYF. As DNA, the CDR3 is TGTGCCAGCAGTACAACCCCCGACAGCACAGATACGCAGTATTTT.

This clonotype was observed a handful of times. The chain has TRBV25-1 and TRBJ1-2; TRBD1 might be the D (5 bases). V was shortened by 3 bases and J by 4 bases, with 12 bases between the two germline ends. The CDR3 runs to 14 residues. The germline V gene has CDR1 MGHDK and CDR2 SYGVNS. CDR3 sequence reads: CASSEGDVPYGYTF. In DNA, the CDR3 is TGTGCCAGCAGTGAGGGGGACGTACCCTATGGCTACACCTTC.

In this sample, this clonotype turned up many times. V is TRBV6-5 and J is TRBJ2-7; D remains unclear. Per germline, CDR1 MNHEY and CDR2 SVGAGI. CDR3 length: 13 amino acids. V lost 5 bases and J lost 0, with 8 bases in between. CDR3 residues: CASSTESSYEQYF. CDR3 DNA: TGTGCCAGCAGTACTGAGAGCTCCTACGAGCAGTACTTC.

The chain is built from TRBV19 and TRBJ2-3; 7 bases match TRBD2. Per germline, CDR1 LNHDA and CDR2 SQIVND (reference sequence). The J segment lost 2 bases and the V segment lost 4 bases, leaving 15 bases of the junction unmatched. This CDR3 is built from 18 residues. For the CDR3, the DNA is TGTGCCAGTAGTACAGACGGACCGGGACTACCCTTCACAGATACGCAGTATTTT. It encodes CASSTDGPGLPFTDTQYF.

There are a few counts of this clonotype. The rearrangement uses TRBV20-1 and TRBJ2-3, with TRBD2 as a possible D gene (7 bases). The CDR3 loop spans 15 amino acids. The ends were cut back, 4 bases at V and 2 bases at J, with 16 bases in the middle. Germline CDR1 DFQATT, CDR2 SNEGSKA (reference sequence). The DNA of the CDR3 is TGCAGTGCTACCTGGGGGGGGGCCAACACAGATACGCAGTATTTT. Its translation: CSATWGGANTDTQYF.

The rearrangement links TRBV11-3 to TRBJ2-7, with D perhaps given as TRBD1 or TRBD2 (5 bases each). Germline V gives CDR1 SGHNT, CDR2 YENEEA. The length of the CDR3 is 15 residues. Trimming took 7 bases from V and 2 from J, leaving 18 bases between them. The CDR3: CASNRPNMGAYEQYF. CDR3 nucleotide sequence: TGTGCCAGCAACCGGCCTAACATGGGGGCCTACGAGCAGTACTTC.

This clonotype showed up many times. The CDR3 sequence: CASSEVAGGVDEQYF. DNA for the CDR3: TGTGCCAGCAGTGAAGTAGCGGGAGGGGTCGACGAGCAGTACTTC. V and J are TRBV6-4 and TRBJ2-7; 11 positions match TRBD2. Trimming at V came to 3 bases and at J to 5 bases, leaving 6 bases not matched to a gene. Germline V gene sequence: CDR1 MRHNA, CDR2 SNTAGT. This CDR3 has 15 residues.

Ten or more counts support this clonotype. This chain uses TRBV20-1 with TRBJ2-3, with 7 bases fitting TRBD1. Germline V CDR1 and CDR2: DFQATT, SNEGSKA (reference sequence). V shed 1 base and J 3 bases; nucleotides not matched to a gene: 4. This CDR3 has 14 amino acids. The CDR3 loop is CSARGKGATDTQYF. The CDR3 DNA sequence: TGCAGTGCTAGAGGGAAGGGGGCGACAGATACGCAGTATTTT.